Many counts were recorded for the clone carrying this T cell receptor (beta chain). Its specificity is not known. Germline values: CDR1 SGHRS, CDR2 YFSETQ. This CDR3 is 16 amino acids long. V lost 8 bases and J lost 6, with 25 bases in between. This specimen comes from a study of CD8+CD57+ T cells in acquired aplastic anemia. Genomic DNA served as template for TCR beta VDJ and CDR3 profiling. TCRdb redid the calling of the reads with MiXCR, one entry per CDR3 protein. Altogether some 200,000 distinct CDR3 sequences are present, under 55% being singletons, with the ten largest covering 9.7%. Sequencing involved patients with CD8+CD57+ cell expansion previously shown by flow cytometry. Among the patients, all had severe acquired aplastic anemia. At blood sampling, none of the patients had yet received therapy. Study outcomes and limitations: Patients versus controls showed no significant CD8+ Simpson's diversity difference.

The sample taken for sequencing was sorted CD4+, CD8+, or CD8+CD57+ T cells (not recorded which) from PBMCs. This chain connects TRBV5-1 to TRBJ2-3; D not certain. This receptor was identified in a human donor with aplastic anemia. The CDR3, as DNA: TGCGCCAGTTCCCAGATGGGATCTATAGCCGACGATACGCAGTATTTT. This codes for CASSQMGSIADDTQYF. The variable domain in full, with the rest retrieved from reference TRBV5-1 and TRBJ2-3, is KAGVTQTPRYLIKTRGQQVTLSCSPISGHRSVSWYQQTPGQGLQFLFEYFSETQRNKGNFPGRFSGRQFSNSRSEMNVSTLELGDSALYLCASSQMGSIADDTQYFGPGTRLTVL.